This T cell receptor beta chain was captured by sequencing in a study of blood T cell repertoires in COVID-19. In the study overall: Collection of acute and convalescent COVID-19 samples took place in the United States, Italy and Spain.

Original methodology: Cell counts per sample came from amplifying reference gene primers. Assay: immunoSEQ multiplex PCR; the TCRdb copy retains only in-frame clones and omits some. Clone size and the V and J calls come from that table; the DNA yielded D and trimming. The repertoire holds 170,000 or so clones, with approximately 88% as singletons. Study members were between roughly 18 and 90 years old and lived in 24 US regions. Researchers sorted participants into cohorts using their self-reported clinical history. Sample: PBMCs or T cells enriched from blood (not recorded which). The receptor's source is a woman aged 18-29 years who had recovered from COVID-19.

The CDR3 nucleotides read TGTGCCAGCAGCCATCGGTACGAGCAGTACTTC. As protein: CASSHRYEQYF. The chain carries TRBV3-1 (or the pseudogene TRBV3-2) and TRBJ2-7; D is undetermined. The CDR3 has 11 residues. Per the germline V gene, CDR1 is LGHDT and CDR2 is YNNKEL (reference sequence). The V end lost 3 bases, the J end lost 4 bases, and 4 bases lay between the germline ends.